This TCR beta chain was found in a study of cytomegalovirus exposure and HLA in healthy donors. Germline V gene sequence: CDR1 MGHRA, CDR2 YSYEKL. Deletions cut 2 bases from V and 4 bases from J, with 15 bases between. The CDR3 consists of 15 residues. Vbeta (60) and Jbeta (13) primers were used in the PCR. Using immunoSEQ multiplex PCR, the repertoire was profiled, and TCRdb retains in-frame clones only, with some absent. This table has about 140,000 clones, 75% to 90% appearing once. The rearrangement uses TRBV4-1 and TRBJ2-7; tentative D call: TRBD1 (5 bases). The clonotype comes from a female donor in good health and CMV-seronegative. The sequenced material came from PBMCs. CDR3 nucleotides: TGCGCCAGCAGCCAATTAGCAGGGATAATATACGAGCAGTACTTC. It encodes CASSQLAGIIYEQYF.